These 7 T cell receptor beta chains were all obtained from the same sample, sequenced in a study of T cell repertoires in cytomegalovirus infection. Using its own MiXCR run on the reads, TCRdb lists one record per CDR3 protein. The sample has about 450,000 distinct CDR3 sequences; 31% are singletons. The sequencing sample was made of PBMCs. The receptors come from a human donor in good health (CMV status not recorded). Some clones in this sample may be carry-over from other donors' samples.

This clonotype came up a few times. The DNA for the CDR3 is TGTGCCAGCAGTTCACAGGGGGCAGGCAAAAACATTCAGTACTTC. It encodes CASSSQGAGKNIQYF. The V and J genes are TRBV27 and TRBJ2-4; 9 positions agree with TRBD1. The CDR3 extends over 15 amino acids. Per the germline V gene, CDR1 is MNHEY and CDR2 is SMNVEV (reference sequence). The J segment lost 3 bases and the V segment lost 4 bases, leaving 4 bases of the junction unmatched.

This clonotype was counted ten times or more. V gene TRBV7-6 combines with J gene TRBJ1-6; D unclear. Germline V lookup: CDR1 SGHVS, CDR2 FNYEAQ. Trimming stripped 1 base from V and 0 bases from J, with 10 bases between. This CDR3 is built from 17 residues. CDR3 bases: TGTGCCAGCAGCTTAGGCAGCTCCGGCTCCTATAATTCACCCCTCCACTTT. Amino acids: CASSLGSSGSYNSPLHF.

This clonotype has more than one count but fewer than ten. The gene calls are TRBV11-2 and TRBJ1-1, with TRBD1 as a possible D gene (5 bases). V shed 5 bases and J shed 0 bases, with 16 bases lying between them. In germline, CDR1 is SGHAT, CDR2 FQNNGV. The CDR3 covers 16 residues. The CDR3: CASSHGSGGMNTEAFF. The CDR3 nucleotides read TGTGCCAGCAGCCACGGGTCGGGGGGGATGAACACTGAAGCTTTCTTT.

This clonotype turned up a few times. This rearrangement joins TRBV12-3 or TRBV12-4 to TRBJ1-6; a possible D gene is TRBD1 (5 bases). This CDR3 region has 13 residues. V was clipped by 1 base and J by 8 bases, with 6 bases between them. The CDR3 DNA is TGTGCCAGCAGTTTAGTCAGGGATTCACCCCTCCACTTT. Protein sequence: CASSLVRDSPLHF.

The chain joins TRBV2 to TRBJ2-2; 7 bases fit TRBD1. The J segment lost 1 base and the V segment lost 7 bases, leaving 9 bases of the junction unmatched. The CDR3 consists of 16 residues. Germline CDR1 and CDR2: SNHLY and FYNNEI. CDR3 sequence: CASTDGGQWNTGELFF. The CDR3 nucleotides are TGTGCCAGCACCGATGGGGGACAGTGGAACACCGGGGAGCTGTTTTTT.

A word on this clonotype: Possible read error: a much larger clone is one base away. The DNA of the CDR3 is TGTGCCAGCCGCAAATCGGGACAGTCGAACACTGAAGCTTTCTTT. Translated, it gives CASRKSGQSNTEAFF. This sequence joins TRBV7-6 and TRBJ1-1; 7 positions match TRBD1. J gave up 1 base and V 8 bases, and 10 bases lay outside the gene matches. Germline V gives CDR1 SGHVS, CDR2 FNYEAQ. The CDR3 loop spans 15 amino acids.

The chain is built from TRBV2 and TRBJ1-2, with D tentatively TRBD1 (6 bases). The CDR3 is 17 residues long. Deletions cut 1 base from V and 9 bases from J, with 24 bases between. Germline V gene lookup returns CDR1 SNHLY and CDR2 FYNNEI. CDR3 sequence reads: CASSEGGRGIAKRSYTF. CDR3 in DNA: TGTGCCAGCAGTGAAGGGGGCAGGGGTATCGCGAAGAGGAGCTACACCTTC.